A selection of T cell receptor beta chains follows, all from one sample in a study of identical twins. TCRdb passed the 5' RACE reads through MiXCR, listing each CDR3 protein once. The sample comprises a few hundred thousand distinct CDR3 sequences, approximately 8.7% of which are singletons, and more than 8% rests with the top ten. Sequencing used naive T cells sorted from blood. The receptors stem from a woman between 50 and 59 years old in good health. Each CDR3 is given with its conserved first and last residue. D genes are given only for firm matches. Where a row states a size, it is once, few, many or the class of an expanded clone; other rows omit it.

CDR3nt: TGCAGCGTTGCAGGAGGGGGAGAGACCCAGTACTTC
CDR3aa: CSVAGGGETQYF
d_gene: NA
abundance: many
j_gene: TRBJ2-5
v_gene: TRBV29-1

CDR3nt: TGTGCCAGCAGTCCCCGTTCCGGGACTTACTATGGCTACACCTTC
CDR3aa: CASSPRSGTYYGYTF
d_gene: NA
abundance: NA
j_gene: TRBJ1-2
v_gene: TRBV12-3/TRBV12-4

CDR3nt: TGCAGTGCTGGAAAGCCCGGGACACAGTATGGCTACACCTTC
CDR3aa: CSAGKPGTQYGYTF
d_gene: NA
abundance: many
j_gene: TRBJ1-2
v_gene: TRBV20-1

CDR3nt: TGTGCCAGCAGCCCCCTGGCAGGGAGGTTGACAGATACGCAGTATTTT
CDR3aa: CASSPLAGRLTDTQYF
d_gene: NA
abundance: NA
j_gene: TRBJ2-3
v_gene: TRBV11-2

CDR3nt: TGTGCCAGCACCTCGACAGGCTCCCCCTACGAGCAGTACTTC
CDR3aa: CASTSTGSPYEQYF
d_gene: NA
abundance: many
j_gene: TRBJ2-7
v_gene: TRBV2

CDR3nt: TGCGCCAGCAGCCAAGAGAGCGGCACCTACGAGCAGTACTTC
CDR3aa: CASSQESGTYEQYF
d_gene: NA
abundance: many
j_gene: TRBJ2-7
v_gene: TRBV4-1

CDR3nt: TGCGCCAGCAGCTTGCGGGGTATACAAGAGACCCAGTACTTC
CDR3aa: CASSLRGIQETQYF
d_gene: NA
abundance: few
j_gene: TRBJ2-5
v_gene: TRBV5-1

CDR3nt: TGCGCCAGCAGCTTGCTAGCGGCTAGCTCCTACAATGAGCAGTTCTTC
CDR3aa: CASSLLAASSYNEQFF
d_gene: TRBD2
abundance: many
j_gene: TRBJ2-1
v_gene: TRBV5-1

CDR3nt: TGTGCCAGCAGCGAGTTGACTGAAGCTTTCTTT
CDR3aa: CASSELTEAFF
d_gene: NA
abundance: few
j_gene: TRBJ1-1
v_gene: TRBV9

CDR3nt: TGTGCCAGCAGCCAAAGGACAGGGCGAACTAAAGAGACCCAGTACTTC
CDR3aa: CASSQRTGRTKETQYF
d_gene: TRBD1
abundance: NA
j_gene: TRBJ2-5
v_gene: TRBV14

CDR3nt: TGTGCCAGCAGAGCAACAGACACCGGGGAGCTGTTTTTT
CDR3aa: CASRATDTGELFF
d_gene: NA
abundance: few
j_gene: TRBJ2-2
v_gene: TRBV3-1

CDR3nt: TGCAGCGTTCTCGGACAGGGGGTCTACAATGAGCAGTTCTTC
CDR3aa: CSVLGQGVYNEQFF
d_gene: TRBD1
abundance: many
j_gene: TRBJ2-1
v_gene: TRBV29-1

CDR3nt: TGTGCCAGCAGCAGCAGCCACAACTATGGCTACACCTTC
CDR3aa: CASSSSHNYGYTF
d_gene: NA
abundance: few
j_gene: TRBJ1-2
v_gene: TRBV11-2

CDR3nt: TGTGCCAGCAGTTATCCCCAAACCTACAATGAGCAGTTCTTC
CDR3aa: CASSYPQTYNEQFF
d_gene: NA
abundance: NA
j_gene: TRBJ2-1
v_gene: TRBV6-2/TRBV6-3

CDR3nt: TGTGCCAGCAGCCAAGATGGCCTAGCCCTCACAGATACGCAGTATTTT
CDR3aa: CASSQDGLALTDTQYF
d_gene: NA
abundance: few
j_gene: TRBJ2-3
v_gene: TRBV4-2

CDR3nt: TGCGCCAGCAGCTTTTTGGCCGGAGGGGGCAATGAGCAGTTCTTC
CDR3aa: CASSFLAGGGNEQFF
d_gene: NA
abundance: many
j_gene: TRBJ2-1
v_gene: TRBV5-1

CDR3nt: TGTGCCAGCAGTTTATCATTTGGGGCCAACGTCCTGACTTTC
CDR3aa: CASSLSFGANVLTF
d_gene: NA
abundance: NA
j_gene: TRBJ2-6
v_gene: TRBV27

CDR3nt: TGTGCCAGCAGCGCACTCTTAGCGGGAAGGCAGGGCTCCTACAATGAGCAGTTCTTC
CDR3aa: CASSALLAGRQGSYNEQFF
d_gene: TRBD2
abundance: NA
j_gene: TRBJ2-1
v_gene: TRBV7-8

CDR3nt: TGTGCCAGCAGTTTTGGCGGGGAGACCCAGTACTTC
CDR3aa: CASSFGGETQYF
d_gene: NA
abundance: many
j_gene: TRBJ2-5
v_gene: TRBV12-3/TRBV12-4

CDR3nt: TGCGCCAGCAGCCTCGAAGATTACGAGCAGTACTTC
CDR3aa: CASSLEDYEQYF
d_gene: NA
abundance: NA
j_gene: TRBJ2-7
v_gene: TRBV5-1

CDR3nt: TGTGCCAGCAGCCTGGGACTCTTACGTGACAATGAGCAGTTCTTC
CDR3aa: CASSLGLLRDNEQFF
d_gene: NA
abundance: NA
j_gene: TRBJ2-1
v_gene: TRBV3-1

CDR3nt: TGTGCCACCAGTGACTCTGCGACTAGCGGTTCACAGTTCTTC
CDR3aa: CATSDSATSGSQFF
d_gene: TRBD2
abundance: many
j_gene: TRBJ2-1
v_gene: TRBV15

CDR3nt: TGCAGCGTTGGGGGGTTTGAGACCCAGTACTTC
CDR3aa: CSVGGFETQYF
d_gene: NA
abundance: NA
j_gene: TRBJ2-5
v_gene: TRBV29-1

CDR3nt: TGCGCCAGCAGCACCGGGACAGAAGCGCACATGAACATTCAGTACTTC
CDR3aa: CASSTGTEAHMNIQYF
d_gene: TRBD1
abundance: many
j_gene: TRBJ2-4
v_gene: TRBV5-1

CDR3nt: TGCGCCACTTATTCCGGGGAGCTGTTTTTT
CDR3aa: CATYSGELFF
d_gene: NA
abundance: few
j_gene: TRBJ2-2
v_gene: TRBV10-2

CDR3nt: TGTGCCACCAGTGATTTCTCAATGACAGGCACAGATACGCAGTATTTT
CDR3aa: CATSDFSMTGTDTQYF
d_gene: NA
abundance: NA
j_gene: TRBJ2-3
v_gene: TRBV24-1

CDR3nt: TGTGCCAGCAGTTCAGGACAATCTGGGCAGCCCCAGCATTTT
CDR3aa: CASSSGQSGQPQHF
d_gene: NA
abundance: once
j_gene: TRBJ1-5
v_gene: TRBV2

CDR3nt: TGTGCCACCCACTCAGGGGAGTCGCCGAACACTGAAGCTTTCTTT
CDR3aa: CATHSGESPNTEAFF
d_gene: NA
abundance: few
j_gene: TRBJ1-1
v_gene: TRBV11-2

CDR3nt: TGTGCCAGCTTCACGACCGACAGGAACACTGAAGCTTTCTTT
CDR3aa: CASFTTDRNTEAFF
d_gene: NA
abundance: many
j_gene: TRBJ1-1
v_gene: TRBV6-5

CDR3nt: TGTGCCAGCAGCCTCTTTGGCAGGGGGCGGTTTACTTCTCTCACAGATACGCAGTATTTT
CDR3aa: CASSLFGRGRFTSLTDTQYF
d_gene: TRBD1
abundance: NA
j_gene: TRBJ2-3
v_gene: TRBV7-9

CDR3nt: TGTGCCAGCAGTTTAGGGACCACCGGGTCCAATGAGCAGTTCTTC
CDR3aa: CASSLGTTGSNEQFF
d_gene: NA
abundance: NA
j_gene: TRBJ2-1
v_gene: TRBV27

CDR3nt: TGTGCCAGCAGCTTAATCCGGGACTCCCGACGGCATAGCACAGATACGCAGTATTTT
CDR3aa: CASSLIRDSRRHSTDTQYF
d_gene: NA
abundance: NA
j_gene: TRBJ2-3
v_gene: TRBV5-6

CDR3nt: TGCAGTGCTAGAGATCCAGCAGTCAATGAGCAGTTCTTC
CDR3aa: CSARDPAVNEQFF
d_gene: NA
abundance: few
j_gene: TRBJ2-1
v_gene: TRBV20-1

CDR3nt: TGTGCCACCAAGAGGGCAAGAAGTGGTGAGCAGTTCTTC
CDR3aa: CATKRARSGEQFF
d_gene: NA
abundance: NA
j_gene: TRBJ2-1
v_gene: TRBV24-1

CDR3nt: TGTGCCAGTAGGGGATCCCTTGGCATTCAGTACTTC
CDR3aa: CASRGSLGIQYF
d_gene: NA
abundance: few
j_gene: TRBJ2-4
v_gene: TRBV19

CDR3nt: TGTGCCAGCAGTTACGACACGTATGGCTACACCTTC
CDR3aa: CASSYDTYGYTF
d_gene: NA
abundance: few
j_gene: TRBJ1-2
v_gene: TRBV6-6

CDR3nt: TGTGCCACCATGGCAGGGGGCGAATACGAGCAGTACTTC
CDR3aa: CATMAGGEYEQYF
d_gene: TRBD1
abundance: NA
j_gene: TRBJ2-7
v_gene: TRBV24-1

CDR3nt: TGTGCCAGCAGTTTGGACGTCGGGTCTCCCCTAAGTGGCTACACCTTC
CDR3aa: CASSLDVGSPLSGYTF
d_gene: NA
abundance: few
j_gene: TRBJ1-2
v_gene: TRBV12-3/TRBV12-4

CDR3nt: TGCAGCGTTGAGGGCGTCCTAGCGGGAAGGGCAGATACGCAGTATTTT
CDR3aa: CSVEGVLAGRADTQYF
d_gene: TRBD2
abundance: many
j_gene: TRBJ2-3
v_gene: TRBV29-1

CDR3nt: TGTGCTAGTGGCCTCGGGGCAGGCGGGAATCAGCCCCAGCATTTT
CDR3aa: CASGLGAGGNQPQHF
d_gene: NA
abundance: few
j_gene: TRBJ1-5
v_gene: TRBV12-5

CDR3nt: TGCGCCAGCAGCCCAGCCGACAGGTCTAACTATGGCTACACCTTC
CDR3aa: CASSPADRSNYGYTF
d_gene: NA
abundance: NA
j_gene: TRBJ1-2
v_gene: TRBV5-1

CDR3nt: TGTGCCAGTAGCCAAACAGGGTATGGCTACACCTTC
CDR3aa: CASSQTGYGYTF
d_gene: NA
abundance: few
j_gene: TRBJ1-2
v_gene: TRBV19

CDR3nt: TGCAGCGTTGAAGCAGGGGCCGGTTTTGAGACCCAGTACTTC
CDR3aa: CSVEAGAGFETQYF
d_gene: NA
abundance: many
j_gene: TRBJ2-5
v_gene: TRBV29-1

CDR3nt: TGTGCCAGCAGCTTAATTCACGCAGATGCGCAGTATTTT
CDR3aa: CASSLIHADAQYF
d_gene: NA
abundance: NA
j_gene: TRBJ2-3
v_gene: TRBV7-3

CDR3nt: TGTGCCAGCATCTCGAATCCAAATCAGCCCCAGCATTTT
CDR3aa: CASISNPNQPQHF
d_gene: NA
abundance: few
j_gene: TRBJ1-5
v_gene: TRBV28

CDR3nt: TGCGCCAGCAGCGCAACAGGAACCGGGGAGCTGTTTTTT
CDR3aa: CASSATGTGELFF
d_gene: NA
abundance: NA
j_gene: TRBJ2-2
v_gene: TRBV5-1

CDR3nt: TGCGCCAGCAGCCAAGGAAGCCGGGTCTTAGAAGAGACCCAGTACTTC
CDR3aa: CASSQGSRVLEETQYF
d_gene: NA
abundance: many
j_gene: TRBJ2-5
v_gene: TRBV4-1

CDR3nt: TGTGCCAGCAGTTCGATGCGGGCCTCAACTGAAGCTTTCTTT
CDR3aa: CASSSMRASTEAFF
d_gene: NA
abundance: NA
j_gene: TRBJ1-1
v_gene: TRBV6-5

CDR3nt: TGCAGCGTTGACATAGCCAAAAACATTCAGTACTTC
CDR3aa: CSVDIAKNIQYF
d_gene: NA
abundance: many
j_gene: TRBJ2-4
v_gene: TRBV29-1

CDR3nt: TGCAGTGCTAGTGACAGGGGATTGGGCACTGAAGCTTTCTTT
CDR3aa: CSASDRGLGTEAFF
d_gene: TRBD1
abundance: few
j_gene: TRBJ1-1
v_gene: TRBV20-1

CDR3nt: TGTGCCAGCAGTTTGGGACAGGGGGGCCGGAGTGGCTACACCTTC
CDR3aa: CASSLGQGGRSGYTF
d_gene: TRBD1
abundance: few
j_gene: TRBJ1-2
v_gene: TRBV12-3/TRBV12-4

CDR3nt: TGTGCCAGCAGCCAAGGCCATGGCTACACCTTC
CDR3aa: CASSQGHGYTF
d_gene: NA
abundance: many
j_gene: TRBJ1-2
v_gene: TRBV14

CDR3nt: TGTGCCATCGGGCGGGTCTCTGGAAACACCATATATTTT
CDR3aa: CAIGRVSGNTIYF
d_gene: NA
abundance: many
j_gene: TRBJ1-3
v_gene: TRBV10-3

CDR3nt: TGCAGCGTTGAACGGGTAGCTCGAGAGACCCAGTACTTC
CDR3aa: CSVERVARETQYF
d_gene: NA
abundance: few
j_gene: TRBJ2-5
v_gene: TRBV29-1

CDR3nt: TGTGCCACCACCCCGGACAGGTGGGGATCCTACAATGAGCAGTTCTTC
CDR3aa: CATTPDRWGSYNEQFF
d_gene: TRBD1
abundance: many
j_gene: TRBJ2-1
v_gene: TRBV15

CDR3nt: TGTGCCAGCAGCAATACCCCTAGCGGGAGGGCCCTCCTCTCCTACAATGAGCAGTTCTTC
CDR3aa: CASSNTPSGRALLSYNEQFF
d_gene: NA
abundance: NA
j_gene: TRBJ2-1
v_gene: TRBV21-1

CDR3nt: TGTGCCACCAGAACGAGGGGGGGATATGGCTACACCTTC
CDR3aa: CATRTRGGYGYTF
d_gene: NA
abundance: NA
j_gene: TRBJ1-2
v_gene: TRBV15